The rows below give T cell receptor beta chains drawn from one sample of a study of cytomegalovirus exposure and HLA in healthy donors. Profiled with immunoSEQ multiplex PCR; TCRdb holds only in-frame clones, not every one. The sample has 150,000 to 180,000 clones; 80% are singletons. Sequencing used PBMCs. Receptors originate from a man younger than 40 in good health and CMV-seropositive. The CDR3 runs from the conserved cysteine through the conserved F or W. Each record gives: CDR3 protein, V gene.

CDR3aa: CASSQEGTAGDNEQFF
v_gene: TRBV7-9

CDR3aa: CASSRTNTGELFF
v_gene: TRBV4-2

CDR3aa: CASSPRGLRGGYTF
v_gene: TRBV28

CDR3aa: CAISESGTGRTGELFF
v_gene: TRBV10-3

CDR3aa: CASSSGLIDTQYF
v_gene: TRBV5-6

CDR3aa: CASSEKGLNNEQFF
v_gene: TRBV4-2

CDR3aa: CASGETAYQPQHF
v_gene: TRBV19

CDR3aa: CASSLSRDAPRGEQYF
v_gene: TRBV9

CDR3aa: CASSHPFGRGGNSNQPQHF
v_gene: TRBV28

CDR3aa: CASSKSGNTEAFF
v_gene: TRBV5-6

CDR3aa: CAWSLGTVEEQFF
v_gene: TRBV30

CDR3aa: CASSPTGTTYEQYF
v_gene: TRBV14

CDR3aa: CASSLRTSGRSQDEQFF
v_gene: TRBV5-5

CDR3aa: CASSPSSGRAADTQYF
v_gene: TRBV6-6

CDR3aa: CSVEEAVNTEAFF
v_gene: TRBV29-1

CDR3aa: CASRPTATNYGYTF
v_gene: TRBV10-2

CDR3aa: CASSLDWTDTQYF
v_gene: TRBV7-3

CDR3aa: CASSVGGEDTGELFF
v_gene: TRBV6-1

CDR3aa: CASSLSGAVEETQYF
v_gene: TRBV28

CDR3aa: CASSQDRGLSEKLFF
v_gene: TRBV4-2

CDR3aa: CAWCYNSGRDNEQFF
v_gene: TRBV30

CDR3aa: CASRNTDSGNTIYF
v_gene: TRBV2

CDR3aa: CSVVDRALQETQYF
v_gene: TRBV29-1

CDR3aa: CASSDPWRTKLVGSNQPQHF
v_gene: TRBV6-1

CDR3aa: CASRGAGGEHGELFF
v_gene: TRBV2

CDR3aa: CASSRRDTGGEKLFF
v_gene: TRBV14

CDR3aa: CASSYGGGGELFF
v_gene: TRBV6-6